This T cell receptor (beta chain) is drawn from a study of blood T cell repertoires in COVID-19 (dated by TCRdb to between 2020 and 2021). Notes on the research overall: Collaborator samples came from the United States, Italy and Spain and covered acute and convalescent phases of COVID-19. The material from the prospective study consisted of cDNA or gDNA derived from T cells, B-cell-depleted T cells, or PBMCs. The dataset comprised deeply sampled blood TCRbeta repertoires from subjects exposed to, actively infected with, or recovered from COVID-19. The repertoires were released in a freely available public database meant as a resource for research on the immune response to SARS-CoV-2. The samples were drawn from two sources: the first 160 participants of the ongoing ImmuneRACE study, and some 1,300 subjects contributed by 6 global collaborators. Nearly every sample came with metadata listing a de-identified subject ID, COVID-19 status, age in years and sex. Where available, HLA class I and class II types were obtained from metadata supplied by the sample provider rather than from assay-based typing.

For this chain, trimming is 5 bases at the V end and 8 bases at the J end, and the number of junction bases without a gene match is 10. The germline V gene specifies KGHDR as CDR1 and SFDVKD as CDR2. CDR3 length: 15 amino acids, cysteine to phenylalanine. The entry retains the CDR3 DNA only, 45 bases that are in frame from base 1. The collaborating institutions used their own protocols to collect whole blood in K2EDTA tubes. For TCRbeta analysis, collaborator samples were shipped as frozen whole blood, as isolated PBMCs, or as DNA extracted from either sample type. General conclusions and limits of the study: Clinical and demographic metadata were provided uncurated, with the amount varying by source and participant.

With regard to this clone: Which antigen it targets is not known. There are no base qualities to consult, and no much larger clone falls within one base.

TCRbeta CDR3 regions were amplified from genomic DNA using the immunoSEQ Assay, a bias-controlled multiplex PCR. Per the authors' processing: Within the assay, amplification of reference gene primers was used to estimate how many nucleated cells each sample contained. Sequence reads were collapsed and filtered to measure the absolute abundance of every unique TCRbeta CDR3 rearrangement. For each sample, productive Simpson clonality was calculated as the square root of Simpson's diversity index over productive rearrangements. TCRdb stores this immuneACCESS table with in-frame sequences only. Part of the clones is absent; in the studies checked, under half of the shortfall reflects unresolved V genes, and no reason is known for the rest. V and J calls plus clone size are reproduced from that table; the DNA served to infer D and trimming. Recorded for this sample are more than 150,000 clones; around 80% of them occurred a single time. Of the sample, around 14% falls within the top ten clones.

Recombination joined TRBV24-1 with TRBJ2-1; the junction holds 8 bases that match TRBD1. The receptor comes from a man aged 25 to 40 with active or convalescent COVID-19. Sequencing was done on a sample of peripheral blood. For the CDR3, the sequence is CATSVRGRGRDEQFF. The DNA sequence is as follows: TGTGCCACCAGTGTTAGGGGCAGGGGGCGCGATGAGCAGTTCTTC.